The source of this T cell receptor (beta chain) is a study of control samples from healthy donors and cancer patients. Generated by immunoSEQ multiplex PCR, the TCRdb table keeps only in-frame clones and is missing some. The table includes over 60,000 clones, about 90% detected once. The sample taken for sequencing was PBMCs. The receptor was isolated from a woman aged 55-70 years with head and neck cancer.

Here the CDR3 DNA reads TGTGCCAGCAGCACGGACAGGGAAGGGGACAATGAGCAGTTCTTC. Its protein product is CASSTDREGDNEQFF. The J gene is TRBJ2-1, the V gene TRBV21-1; the table gives TRBD1 as D, unverified against the DNA. TRBV21-1 is noted as a pseudogene. This CDR3 spans 15 amino acids.